This T cell receptor beta chain came from a study of OX40 agonist ivuxolimab in advanced cancers. Study context: Patients' therapy was ivuxolimab, an antibody that acts as an agonist of OX40 (CD134). Participants could have had prior anti-PD-1, anti-PD-L1 or anti-CTLA-4 therapy, and approximately 37% had some. Study-wide points: Also present in some nonresponders was a low level of normalized T-cell clonal expansion. The CD4+ and CD8+ T cells in the blood had expanded clonally by week 6 at 0.1 to 3.0 mg/kg.

This CDR3 is 12 amino acids long. V was shortened by 4 bases and J by 6 bases, with 9 bases between the two germline ends. Germline V CDR1 and CDR2: MGHDK, SYGVNS. TCRdb's table, derived via immunoSEQ multiplex PCR, lists solely in-frame clones and lacks some. The table lists over 14,000 clones, roughly 80% of them singletons. In the case of this clone: What it recognizes is unknown.

The V gene is TRBV25-1, the J gene TRBJ1-1, with D hard to call. The material was CD4+ or CD8+ T cells sorted from blood, obtained in a trial of the OX40 agonist ivuxolimab. The receptor was derived from an adult with an advanced solid tumor such as melanoma, head and neck, liver or kidney cancer. CDR3 in amino acids: CASSGRTAEAFF. In nucleotides, the CDR3 is TGTGCCAGCAGTGGTAGAACGGCTGAAGCTTTCTTT.